One sample yielded the 11 T cell receptor beta chains listed below, sequenced in a study of spatial heterogeneity in lung cancer. TCRdb independently ran MiXCR on the 5' RACE reads; one entry per CDR3 protein. The sample has under 75,000 distinct CDR3 sequences, approximately 12% seen once. Time point defined: sample taken at primary tumor resection. Whole RNA came from tumor, nontumor lung or frozen PBMC and was sequenced without being sorted. This specimen was PBMCs, taken at surgery. The receptors come from a male donor with early-stage non-small cell lung cancer.

In this sample, this clonotype turned up many times. The V gene is TRBV23-1, the J gene TRBJ2-2; D ambiguous. TRBV23-1 is an ORF for which the function is uncertain. V was shortened by 0 bases and J by 3 bases, with 17 bases between the two germline ends. The CDR3 length is 18 residues. The CDR3 bases are TGCGCCAGCAGTCAATCTGATACGGATATTGAGGACACCGGGGAGCTGTTTTTT. Encoded protein: CASSQSDTDIEDTGELFF.

This clonotype was observed many times. CDR3 sequence: CTGGRSTGDTGELFF. The CDR3 nucleotides read TGCACCGGGGGCAGATCAACGGGTGACACCGGGGAGCTGTTTTTT. The chain joins TRBV23-1 to TRBJ2-2; the D gene could be TRBD1 or TRBD2 (6 bases each). TRBV23-1 is sorted into the ORF group, with uncertain function. CDR3 length equals 15 residues.

This chain uses TRBV7-6 with TRBJ1-1; D uncertain. Trimming cost V 1 base and J 1 base, with 10 bases left between them. Germline V gene lookup returns CDR1 SGHVS and CDR2 FNYEAQ. This CDR3 has 15 residues. CDR3 sequence reads: CASSLVGQKNTEAFF. The CDR3 nucleotides read TGTGCCAGCAGCTTAGTCGGGCAGAAGAACACTGAAGCTTTCTTT.

This clonotype was counted only a few times. The rearrangement uses TRBV7-2 and TRBJ2-3; 12 nucleotides line up with TRBD2. Germline CDR1 SGHTA, CDR2 FQGNSA. Trimming at V came to 3 bases and at J to 1 base, leaving 5 bases not matched to a gene. This CDR3 is built from 17 residues. CDR3 sequence reads: CASSFLRTSGGTDTQYF. DNA of the CDR3: TGTGCCAGCAGCTTTCTCAGGACTAGCGGGGGCACAGATACGCAGTATTTT.

This clonotype was counted at least ten times. This chain joins TRBV7-9 and TRBJ2-7; D may be TRBD1 or TRBD2 (6 bases each). The ends were cut back, 3 bases at V and 0 bases at J, with 15 bases in the middle. Germline V lookup: CDR1 SEHNR, CDR2 FQNEAQ (reference sequence). The CDR3 covers 16 residues. The CDR3 bases are TGTGCCAGCAGCTTCCTGGGGGGCAGAAGCTCCTACGAGCAGTACTTC. It yields the protein CASSFLGGRSSYEQYF.

The chain links TRBV7-2 to TRBJ1-1; D is perhaps TRBD1 (6 bases). Trimming stripped 1 base from V and 7 bases from J, with 10 bases between. This CDR3 has 13 residues. Per germline, CDR1 SGHTA and CDR2 FQGNSA. The CDR3 reads CASSLGLTGEAFF. CDR3 bases: TGTGCCAGCAGCTTAGGACTGACAGGTGAAGCTTTCTTT.

The CDR3, as DNA: TGTGCCAGCAGCTACCGGACCGGACGGGACGAGCAGTACTTC. Translating it yields CASSYRTGRDEQYF. The chain is built from TRBV7-9 and TRBJ2-7; no firm D call. Germline V CDR1 and CDR2: SEHNR, FQNEAQ (reference sequence). V was pared by 4 bases and J by 5 bases, with 15 bases between. The CDR3 loop spans 14 amino acids.

This clonotype was observed at least ten times. This chain joins TRBV7-6 and TRBJ2-7, with 11 bases matching TRBD2. V shed 2 bases and J 2 bases; nucleotides not matched to a gene: 11. From germline, CDR1 is SGHVS and CDR2 FNYEAQ. This CDR3 is 18 amino acids long. The CDR3 nucleotides are TGTGCCAGCAGCTTAAGGGCGACTAGCGGGGAGATACCCTACGAGCAGTACTTC. This codes for CASSLRATSGEIPYEQYF. The full variable domain, its missing parts supplied by reference TRBV7-6 and TRBJ2-7, is GAGVSQSPRYKVTKRGQDVALRCDPISGHVSLYWYRQALGQGPEFLTYFNYEAQQDKSGLPNDRFSAERPEGSISTLTIQRTEQRDSAMYRCASSLRATSGEIPYEQYFGPGTRLTVT.

This clonotype was counted between two and nine times. The V and J genes are TRBV9 and TRBJ2-6; D unclear. This CDR3 spans 13 amino acids. The ends were cut back, 3 bases at V and 9 bases at J, with 10 bases in the middle. Per the germline V gene, CDR1 is SGDLS and CDR2 is YYNGEE. CDR3 DNA: TGTGCCAGCAGCGGTTTAGAGGTCAACGTCCTGACTTTC. It encodes CASSGLEVNVLTF. The full variable domain, in which reference TRBV9 and TRBJ2-6 provide the parts outside the CDR3, is DSGVTQTPKHLITATGQRVTLRCSPRSGDLSVYWYQQSLDQGLQFLIQYYNGEERAKGNILERFSAQQFPDLHSELNLSSLELGDSALYFCASSGLEVNVLTFGAGSRLTVL.

This clonotype has only a few counts. This chain links TRBV4-1 with TRBJ1-1; the D is unclear. CDR1 and CDR2 from the germline V gene are MGHRA and YSYEKL. CDR3 size: 14 residues. V shed 0 bases and J shed 8 bases, with 13 bases lying between them. CDR3 protein: CASSQDPNRGEAFF. The CDR3 DNA reads TGCGCCAGCAGCCAAGATCCGAATCGTGGGGAAGCTTTCTTT.

The V gene is TRBV6-5, the J gene TRBJ2-5, with 10 positions matching TRBD2. Trimming removed 0 bases from V and 2 bases from J; junction bases left unmatched: 24. Germline CDR1 is MNHEY and CDR2 is SVGAGI. This CDR3 spans 23 amino acids. The CDR3 coding sequence is TGTGCCAGCAGTTACTCGAGTCGTCACGCCGCGGGAACACTAGCGGGAAATCAAGAGACCCAGTACTTC. Translation gives CASSYSSRHAAGTLAGNQETQYF.